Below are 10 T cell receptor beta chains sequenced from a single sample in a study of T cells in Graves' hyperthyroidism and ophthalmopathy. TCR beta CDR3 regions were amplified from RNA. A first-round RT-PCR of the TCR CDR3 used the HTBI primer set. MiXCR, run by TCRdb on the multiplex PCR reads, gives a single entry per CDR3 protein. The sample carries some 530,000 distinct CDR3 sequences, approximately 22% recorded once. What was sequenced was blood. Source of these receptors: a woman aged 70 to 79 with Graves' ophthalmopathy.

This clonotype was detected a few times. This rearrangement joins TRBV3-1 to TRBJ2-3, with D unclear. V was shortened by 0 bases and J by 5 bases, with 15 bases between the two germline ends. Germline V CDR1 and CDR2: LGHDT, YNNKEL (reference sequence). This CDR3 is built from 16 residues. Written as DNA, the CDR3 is TGTGCCAGCAGCCAAGATTCCCTGACCGGAGTAGATACGCAGTATTTT. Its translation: CASSQDSLTGVDTQYF.

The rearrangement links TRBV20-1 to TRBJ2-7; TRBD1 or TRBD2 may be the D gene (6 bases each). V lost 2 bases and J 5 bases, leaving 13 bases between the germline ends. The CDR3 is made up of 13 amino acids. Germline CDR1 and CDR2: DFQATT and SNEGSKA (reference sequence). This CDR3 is CSARFSGQNEQYF. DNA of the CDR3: TGCAGTGCTAGATTTAGCGGACAGAACGAGCAGTACTTC.

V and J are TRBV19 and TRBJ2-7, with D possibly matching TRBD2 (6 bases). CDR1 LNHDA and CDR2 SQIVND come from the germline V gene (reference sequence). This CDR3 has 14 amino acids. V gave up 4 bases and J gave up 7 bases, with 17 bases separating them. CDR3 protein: CASSKTRTTGEQYF. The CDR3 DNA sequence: TGTGCCAGTAGTAAGACAAGGACTACCGGAGAGCAGTACTTC. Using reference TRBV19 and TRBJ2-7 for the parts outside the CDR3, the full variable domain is DGGITQSPKYLFRKEGQNVTLSCEQNLNHDAMYWYRQDPGQGLRLIYYSQIVNDFQKGDIAEGYSVSREKKESFPLTVTSAQKNPTAFYLCASSKTRTTGEQYFGPGTRLTVT.

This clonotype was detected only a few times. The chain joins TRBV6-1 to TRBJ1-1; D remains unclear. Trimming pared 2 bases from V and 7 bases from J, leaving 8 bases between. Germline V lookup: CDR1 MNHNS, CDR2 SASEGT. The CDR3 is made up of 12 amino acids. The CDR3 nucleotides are TGTGCCAGCAGTGAAATGGGCGGTGAAGCTTTCTTT. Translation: CASSEMGGEAFF.

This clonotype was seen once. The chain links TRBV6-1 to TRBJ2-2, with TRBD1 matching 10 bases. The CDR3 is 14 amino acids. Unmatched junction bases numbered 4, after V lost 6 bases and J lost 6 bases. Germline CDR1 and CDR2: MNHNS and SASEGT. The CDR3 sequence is CASSGTGEAGELFF. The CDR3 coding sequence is TGTGCCAGCAGCGGGACAGGGGAGGCCGGGGAGCTGTTTTTT.

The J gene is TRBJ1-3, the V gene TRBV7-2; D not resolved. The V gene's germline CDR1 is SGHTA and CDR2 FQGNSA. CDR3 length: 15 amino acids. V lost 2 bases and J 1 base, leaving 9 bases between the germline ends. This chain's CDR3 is CASSLNSGSGNTIYF. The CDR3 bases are TGTGCCAGCAGCTTAAACAGCGGATCTGGAAACACCATATATTTT. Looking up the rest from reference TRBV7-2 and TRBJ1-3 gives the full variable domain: GAGVSQSPSNKVTEKGKDVELRCDPISGHTALYWYRQSLGQGLEFLIYFQGNSAPDKSGLPSDRFSAERTGGSVSTLTIQRTQQEDSAVYLCASSLNSGSGNTIYFGEGSWLTVV.

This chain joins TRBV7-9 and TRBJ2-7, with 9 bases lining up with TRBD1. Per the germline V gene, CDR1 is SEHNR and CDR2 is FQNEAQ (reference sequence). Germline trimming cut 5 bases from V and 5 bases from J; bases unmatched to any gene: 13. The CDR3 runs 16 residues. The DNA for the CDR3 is TGTGCCAGCAGCCTTTCCACAGGGGGCGTTTTCCACGAGCAGTACTTC. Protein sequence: CASSLSTGGVFHEQYF.

CDR3 amino acids: CASGLGDLNSPLHF. As DNA, the CDR3 is TGTGCTAGTGGTTTGGGAGACCTGAATTCACCCCTCCACTTT. The chain combines TRBV12-5 with TRBJ1-6; no firm D call. Trimming stripped 1 base from V and 7 bases from J, with 8 bases between. Germline V CDR1 and CDR2: LGHNT, FRNRAP. This CDR3 spans 14 amino acids.

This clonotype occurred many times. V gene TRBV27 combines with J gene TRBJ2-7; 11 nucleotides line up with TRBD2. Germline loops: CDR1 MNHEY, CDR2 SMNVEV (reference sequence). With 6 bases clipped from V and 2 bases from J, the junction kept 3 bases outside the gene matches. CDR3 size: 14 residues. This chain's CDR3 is CASSSSGGTYEQYF. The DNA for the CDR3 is TGTGCCAGCAGCTCTAGCGGGGGGACCTACGAGCAGTACTTC.

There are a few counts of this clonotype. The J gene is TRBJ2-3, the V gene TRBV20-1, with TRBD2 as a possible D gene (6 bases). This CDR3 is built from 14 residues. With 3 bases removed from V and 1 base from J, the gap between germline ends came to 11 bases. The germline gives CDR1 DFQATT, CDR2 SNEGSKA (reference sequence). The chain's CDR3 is CSASISSGTDTQYF. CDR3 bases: TGCAGTGCTAGTATCTCTAGCGGCACAGATACGCAGTATTTT.